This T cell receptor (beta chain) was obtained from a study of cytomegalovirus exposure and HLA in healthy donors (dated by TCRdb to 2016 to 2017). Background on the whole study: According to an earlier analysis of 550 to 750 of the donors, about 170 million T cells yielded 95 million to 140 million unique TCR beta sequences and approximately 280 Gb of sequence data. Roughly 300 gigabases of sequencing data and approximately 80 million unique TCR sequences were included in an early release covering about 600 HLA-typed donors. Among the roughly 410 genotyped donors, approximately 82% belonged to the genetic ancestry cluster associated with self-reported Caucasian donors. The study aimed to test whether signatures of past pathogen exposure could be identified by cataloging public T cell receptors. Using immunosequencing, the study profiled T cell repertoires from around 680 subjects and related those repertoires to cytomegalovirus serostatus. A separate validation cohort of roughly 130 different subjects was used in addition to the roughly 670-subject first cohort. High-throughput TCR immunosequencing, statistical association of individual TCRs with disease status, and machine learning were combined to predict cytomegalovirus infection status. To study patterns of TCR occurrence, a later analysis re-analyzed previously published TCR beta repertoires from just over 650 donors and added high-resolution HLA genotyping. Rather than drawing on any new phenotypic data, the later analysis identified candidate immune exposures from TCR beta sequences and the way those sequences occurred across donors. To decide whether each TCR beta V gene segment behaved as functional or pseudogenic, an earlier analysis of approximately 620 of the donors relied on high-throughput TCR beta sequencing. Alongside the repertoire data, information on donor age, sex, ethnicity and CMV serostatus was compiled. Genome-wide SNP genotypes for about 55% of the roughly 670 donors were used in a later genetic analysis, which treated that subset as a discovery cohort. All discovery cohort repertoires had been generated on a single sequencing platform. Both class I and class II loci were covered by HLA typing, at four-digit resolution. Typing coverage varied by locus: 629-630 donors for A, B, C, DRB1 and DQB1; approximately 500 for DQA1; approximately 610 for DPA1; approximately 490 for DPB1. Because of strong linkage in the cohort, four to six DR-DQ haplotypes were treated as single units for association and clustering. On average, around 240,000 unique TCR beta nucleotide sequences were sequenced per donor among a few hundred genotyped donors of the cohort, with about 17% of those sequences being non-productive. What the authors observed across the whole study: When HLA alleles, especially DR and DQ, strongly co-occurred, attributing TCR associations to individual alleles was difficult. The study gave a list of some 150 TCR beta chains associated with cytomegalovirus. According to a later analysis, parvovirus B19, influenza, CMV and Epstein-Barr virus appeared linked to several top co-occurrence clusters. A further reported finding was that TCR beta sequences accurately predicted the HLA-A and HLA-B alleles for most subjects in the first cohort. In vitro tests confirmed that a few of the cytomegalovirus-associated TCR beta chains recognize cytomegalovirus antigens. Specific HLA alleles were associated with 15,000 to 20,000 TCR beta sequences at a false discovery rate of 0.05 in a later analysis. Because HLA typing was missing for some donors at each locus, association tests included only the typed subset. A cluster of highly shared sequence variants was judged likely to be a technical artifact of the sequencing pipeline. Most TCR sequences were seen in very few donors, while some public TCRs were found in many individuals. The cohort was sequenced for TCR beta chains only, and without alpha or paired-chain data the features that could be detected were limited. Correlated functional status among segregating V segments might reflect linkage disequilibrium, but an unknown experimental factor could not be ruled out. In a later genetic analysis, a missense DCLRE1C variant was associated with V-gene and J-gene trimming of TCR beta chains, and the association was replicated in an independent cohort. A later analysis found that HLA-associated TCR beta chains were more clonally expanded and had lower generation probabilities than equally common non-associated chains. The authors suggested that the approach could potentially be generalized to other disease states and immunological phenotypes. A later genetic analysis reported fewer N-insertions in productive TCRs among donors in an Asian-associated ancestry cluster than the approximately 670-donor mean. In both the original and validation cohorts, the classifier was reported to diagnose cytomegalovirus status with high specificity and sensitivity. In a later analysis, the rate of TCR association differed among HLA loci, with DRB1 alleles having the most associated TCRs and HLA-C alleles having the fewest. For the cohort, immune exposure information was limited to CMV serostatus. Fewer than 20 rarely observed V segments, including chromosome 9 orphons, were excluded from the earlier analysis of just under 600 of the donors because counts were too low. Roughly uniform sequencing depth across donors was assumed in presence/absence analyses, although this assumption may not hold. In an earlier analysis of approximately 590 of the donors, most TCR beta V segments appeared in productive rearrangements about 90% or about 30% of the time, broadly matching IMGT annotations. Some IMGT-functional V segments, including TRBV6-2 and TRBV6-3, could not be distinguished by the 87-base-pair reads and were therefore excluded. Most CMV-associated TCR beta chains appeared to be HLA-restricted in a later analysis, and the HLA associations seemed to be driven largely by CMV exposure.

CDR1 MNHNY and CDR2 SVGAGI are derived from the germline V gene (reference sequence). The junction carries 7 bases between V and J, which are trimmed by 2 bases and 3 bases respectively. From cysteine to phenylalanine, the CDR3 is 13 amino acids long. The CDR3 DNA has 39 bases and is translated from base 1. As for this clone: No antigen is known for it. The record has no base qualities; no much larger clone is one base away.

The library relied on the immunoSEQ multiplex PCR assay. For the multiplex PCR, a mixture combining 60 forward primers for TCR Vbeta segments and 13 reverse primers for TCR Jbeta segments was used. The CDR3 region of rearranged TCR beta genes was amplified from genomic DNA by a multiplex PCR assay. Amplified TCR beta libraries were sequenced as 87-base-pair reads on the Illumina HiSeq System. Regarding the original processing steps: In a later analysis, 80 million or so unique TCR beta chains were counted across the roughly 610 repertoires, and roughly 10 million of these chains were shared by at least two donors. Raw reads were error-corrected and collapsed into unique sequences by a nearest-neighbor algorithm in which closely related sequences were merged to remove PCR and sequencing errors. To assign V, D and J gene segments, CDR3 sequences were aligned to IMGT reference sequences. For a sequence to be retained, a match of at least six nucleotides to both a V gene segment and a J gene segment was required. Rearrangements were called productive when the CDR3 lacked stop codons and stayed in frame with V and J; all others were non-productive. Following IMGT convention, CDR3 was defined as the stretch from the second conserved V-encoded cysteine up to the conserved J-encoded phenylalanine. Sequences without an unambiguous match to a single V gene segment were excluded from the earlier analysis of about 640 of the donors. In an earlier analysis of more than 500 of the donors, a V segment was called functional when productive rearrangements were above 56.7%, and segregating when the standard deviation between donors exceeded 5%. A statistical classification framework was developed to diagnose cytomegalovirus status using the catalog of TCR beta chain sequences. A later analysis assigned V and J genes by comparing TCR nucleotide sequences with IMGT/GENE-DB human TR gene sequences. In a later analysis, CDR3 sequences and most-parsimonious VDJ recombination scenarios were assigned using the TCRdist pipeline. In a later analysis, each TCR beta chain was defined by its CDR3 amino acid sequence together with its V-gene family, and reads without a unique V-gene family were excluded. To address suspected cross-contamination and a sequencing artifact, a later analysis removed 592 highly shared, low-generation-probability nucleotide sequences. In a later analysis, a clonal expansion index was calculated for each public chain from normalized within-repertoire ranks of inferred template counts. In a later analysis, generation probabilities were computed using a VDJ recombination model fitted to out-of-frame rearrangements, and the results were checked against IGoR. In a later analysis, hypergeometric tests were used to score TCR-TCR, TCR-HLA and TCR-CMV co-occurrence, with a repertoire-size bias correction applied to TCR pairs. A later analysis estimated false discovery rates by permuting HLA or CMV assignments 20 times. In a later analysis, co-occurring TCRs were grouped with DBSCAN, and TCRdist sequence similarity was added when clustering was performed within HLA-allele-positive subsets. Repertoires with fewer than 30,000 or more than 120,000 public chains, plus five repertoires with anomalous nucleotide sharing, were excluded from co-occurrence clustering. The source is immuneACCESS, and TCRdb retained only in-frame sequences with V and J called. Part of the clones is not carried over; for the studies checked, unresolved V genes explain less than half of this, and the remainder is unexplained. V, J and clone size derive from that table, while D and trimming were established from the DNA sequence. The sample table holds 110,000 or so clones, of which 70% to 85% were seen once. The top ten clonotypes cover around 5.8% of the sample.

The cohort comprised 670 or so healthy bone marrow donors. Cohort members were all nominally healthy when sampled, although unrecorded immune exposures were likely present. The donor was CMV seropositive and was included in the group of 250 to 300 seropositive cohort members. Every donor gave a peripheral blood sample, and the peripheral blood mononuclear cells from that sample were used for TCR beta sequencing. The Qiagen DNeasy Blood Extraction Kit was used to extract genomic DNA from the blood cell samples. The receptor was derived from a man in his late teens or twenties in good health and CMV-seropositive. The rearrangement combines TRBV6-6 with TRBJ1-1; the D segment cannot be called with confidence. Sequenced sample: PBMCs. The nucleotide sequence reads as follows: TGTGCCAGCAGTTACAGCTGGTACACTGAAGCTTTCTTT. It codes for CASSYSWYTEAFF.